This T cell receptor beta chain stems from a study of shared clonotypes between healthy human individuals. Study-wide background: Three CD4 naive, three CD4 memory, two CD8 naive and one CD8 memory plate were used per donor. Findings and limits, study-wide: Naive subsets generally exceeded memory subsets in estimated richness.

Germline assignment: CDR1 MNHEY and CDR2 SVGAGI. CDR3 length: 11 amino acids. V shed 6 bases and J shed 8 bases, with 10 bases lying between them. As to this clone: Its antigen is unknown.

Here immunoSEQ multiplex PCR was the method, and the copy in TCRdb shows in-frame clones only, minus some. The data contain millions of clones, 90% to 95% of them singletons. The rearrangement links TRBV6-5 to TRBJ1-1; D is perhaps TRBD1 (5 bases). The source is a man younger than 35 in good health. The sequencing input was naive CD4+ T cells sorted from blood. The subset here: CD45RA+ positively selected. The CDR3: CASSLRGEAFF. CDR3 coding DNA: TGTGCCAGCAGCCTTCGGGGGGAAGCTTTCTTT.